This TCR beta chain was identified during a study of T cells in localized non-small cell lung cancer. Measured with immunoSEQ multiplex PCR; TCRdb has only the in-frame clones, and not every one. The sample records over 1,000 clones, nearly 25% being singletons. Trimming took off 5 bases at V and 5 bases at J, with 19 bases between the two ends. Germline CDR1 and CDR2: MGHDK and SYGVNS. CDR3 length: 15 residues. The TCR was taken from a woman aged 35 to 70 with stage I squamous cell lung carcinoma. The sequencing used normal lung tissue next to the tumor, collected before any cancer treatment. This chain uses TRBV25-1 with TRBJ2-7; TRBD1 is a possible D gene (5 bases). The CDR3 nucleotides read TGTGCCAGCAGTCCACCTAAAGGGGTCAGCCACGAGCAGTACTTC. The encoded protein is CASSPPKGVSHEQYF.